The 18 T cell receptor beta chains below come from one sample, sequenced in a study of control samples from healthy donors and cancer patients. The data were produced by immunoSEQ multiplex PCR, yet TCRdb's version contains in-frame clones alone and is incomplete. The sample has some 120,000 clones; over 75% are singletons. The sequencing sample was made of blood. The receptors were gathered from a man aged 40-49 years in good health.

In this sample, this clone turned up once. This chain links TRBV9 with TRBJ2-5; TRBD2 might be the D (5 bases). This CDR3 comprises 13 residues. V lost 0 bases and J 4 bases, leaving 7 bases between the germline ends. Germline V lookup: CDR1 SGDLS, CDR2 YYNGEE. The CDR3 nucleotides are TGTGCCAGCAGCGTAGCCGGACTAGAGACCCAGTACTTC. Protein product: CASSVAGLETQYF. Using reference TRBV9 and TRBJ2-5 for the parts outside the CDR3, the full variable domain is DSGVTQTPKHLITATGQRVTLRCSPRSGDLSVYWYQQSLDQGLQFLIQYYNGEERAKGNILERFSAQQFPDLHSELNLSSLELGDSALYFCASSVAGLETQYFGPGTRLLVL.

This sequence joins TRBV19 and TRBJ1-5, with 9 positions matching TRBD1. Germline loops: CDR1 LNHDA, CDR2 SQIVND (reference sequence). The CDR3 is 15 residues long. V lost 5 bases and J lost 1; bases outside the gene matches: 3. In DNA, the CDR3 is TGTGCCAGTAGTCTCGGGACAGGGAGCAATCAGCCCCAGCATTTT. It yields the protein CASSLGTGSNQPQHF.

The CDR3 bases are TGTGCTAGTGGTTTGCTGACGGGACAGGGAACGTATTTT. This sequence encodes CASGLLTGQGTYF. The gene calls are TRBV12-5 and TRBJ2-3, with 9 bases fitting TRBD1. CDR1 is LGHNT, CDR2 FRNRAP, per germline. V lost 2 bases to trimming and J lost 14 bases; unmatched junction nucleotides: 8. The CDR3 sequence is 13 residues long. Full variable domain (rest looked up from reference TRBV12-5 and TRBJ2-3): DARVTQTPRHKVTEMGQEVTMRCQPILGHNTVFWYRQTMMQGLELLAYFRNRAPLDDSGMPKDRFSAEMPDATLATLKIQPSEPRDSAVYFCASGLLTGQGTYFGPGTRLTVL.

This chain connects TRBV19 to TRBJ2-3; D might be TRBD1 or TRBD2, each matching 6 bases. Germline-derived CDR1 and CDR2 are LNHDA and SQIVND (reference sequence). Trimming removed 6 bases from V and 2 bases from J, with 12 bases in between. The CDR3 spans 14 residues. DNA for the CDR3: TGTGCCAGTAGCTGGGGGGACAACACAGATACGCAGTATTTT. Its translation is CASSWGDNTDTQYF.

This clone was seen only once. V gene TRBV24-1 combines with J gene TRBJ1-3; TRBD1 matches at 10 bases. Looked up from germline, CDR1 is KGHDR and CDR2 is SFDVKD. This CDR3 is 16 amino acids long. After removal of 8 bases from V and 1 base from J, the junction contained 7 bases not matched to a gene. DNA for the CDR3: TGTGCCACCATTAGGGGGACAGGGGATTCTGGAAACACCATATATTTT. Translation: CATIRGTGDSGNTIYF.

Only a few counts were recorded for this clone. The gene calls are TRBV30 and TRBJ1-6; D ambiguous. The CDR3 spans 12 residues. Between the trimmed V and J ends, which lost 4 bases and 3 bases, there was a span of 4 bases. Germline V lookup: CDR1 GTSNPN, CDR2 SVGIG (reference sequence). CDR3 DNA sequence: TGTGCCTGGAATTTCTATAATTCACCCCTCCACTTT. It is translated as CAWNFYNSPLHF.

This chain joins TRBV3-1 (or the pseudogene TRBV3-2) and TRBJ1-2, with TRBD1 matching 12 bases. Unmatched junction bases numbered 4, after V lost 4 bases and J lost 7 bases. CDR1 is LGHDT and CDR2 is YNNKEL in the germline V gene (reference sequence). This CDR3 region has 14 residues. The CDR3 loop reads CASSRGQGASGYTF. Here the CDR3 DNA reads TGTGCCAGCAGCCGGGGACAGGGGGCTTCTGGCTACACCTTC.

The J gene is TRBJ1-2, the V gene TRBV5-4; D call uncertain. V was shortened by 4 bases and J by 6 bases, with 19 bases between the two germline ends. Looked up from germline, CDR1 is SGHNT and CDR2 is YYREEE (reference sequence). The CDR3 contains 15 residues. The CDR3 sequence: CASSVILTGRDGYTF. In DNA, the CDR3 is TGTGCCAGCAGCGTGATCTTGACGGGTCGGGATGGCTACACCTTC.

The J gene is TRBJ2-2, the V gene TRBV4-3; 12 bases align to TRBD2. Trimming at V came to 0 bases and at J to 4 bases, leaving 15 bases not matched to a gene. In germline, CDR1 is LGHNA, CDR2 YSLEER. The CDR3 extends over 21 amino acids. The chain's CDR3 is CASSQDRSGLAGGPFTGELFF. The CDR3 bases are TGCGCCAGCAGCCAAGATCGTTCTGGTCTAGCGGGGGGGCCCTTCACCGGGGAGCTGTTTTTT.

This rearrangement joins TRBV2 to TRBJ1-4, with TRBD1 as a possible D gene (6 bases). Germline CDR1 reads SNHLY; CDR2 reads FYNNEI. This CDR3 has 14 residues. The V and J ends lost 3 bases and 8 bases respectively, with 13 bases between them. The CDR3 is CASSDGGPVEKLFF. The CDR3 DNA is TGTGCCAGCAGTGATGGGGGCCCGGTCGAAAAACTGTTTTTT.

The rearrangement joins TRBV25-1 to TRBJ1-2, with D possibly matching TRBD1 (5 bases). CDR1 is MGHDK and CDR2 is SYGVNS in the germline V gene. CDR3 size: 17 residues. V lost 3 bases and J 3 bases, leaving 20 bases between the germline ends. The CDR3 is CASSDPGRGDGYYGYTF. CDR3 sequence (DNA): TGTGCCAGCAGTGACCCAGGACGGGGCGACGGTTACTATGGCTACACCTTC.

The rearrangement uses TRBV19 and TRBJ1-6; tentative D call: TRBD1 (6 bases). V was shortened by 5 bases and J by 0 bases, with 14 bases between the two germline ends. The CDR3 consists of 17 residues. Germline CDR1 is LNHDA and CDR2 is SQIVND (reference sequence). DNA of the CDR3: TGTGCCAGTAGTTCCGGACAGAGGAGCTCCTATAATTCACCCCTCCACTTT. Translating it yields CASSSGQRSSYNSPLHF.

As for this clone: Its ends do not fully match the called genes, so a read error is possible. The same CDR3 can be traced to other DNA sequences in this sample. V and J are TRBV5-1 and TRBJ1-5; no firm D call. Germline V gives CDR1 SGHRS, CDR2 YFSETQ. The CDR3 contains 13 residues. The CDR3 nucleotides are TGCGCCAGCAGCTATGGAGAGAATCAGCCCCAACATTTT. Its translation: CASSYGENQPQHF.

The chain joins TRBV7-2 to TRBJ1-5, with D maybe TRBD1 (6 bases). V lost 1 base to trimming and J lost 7 bases, with 14 bases between them. This CDR3 is built from 15 residues. Germline CDR1 reads SGHTA; CDR2 reads FQGNSA. The CDR3 region is CASSLDVLRGQPQHF. The CDR3 nucleotides read TGTGCCAGCAGCTTAGATGTGTTGAGGGGGCAGCCCCAGCATTTT.

For this clone: A read error may account for a junction end that differs from germline. The sample carries other DNA sequences with the same CDR3. This sequence joins TRBV2 and TRBJ1-6; D unclear. CDR3 size: 14 residues. Germline lookup yields CDR1 SNHLY and CDR2 FYNNEI. The CDR3: CASSALAVNSPLHF. The CDR3 coding sequence is TGTGCCAGCAGTGCCCTTGCTGTGAACTCACCTCTCCACTTT.

The sample holds one count of this clone. CDR3 sequence reads: CASSRAKAKLFF. CDR3 coding DNA: TGTGCCAGCAGCCGTGCGAAGGCAAAACTGTTTTTT. V and J are TRBV12-3 or TRBV12-4 and TRBJ1-4, with D unresolved. The CDR3 is 12 residues long. The V and J ends lost 6 bases and 10 bases respectively, with 12 bases between them.

The genes are TRBV7-9 and TRBJ2-7, with D unclear. Germline CDR1 SEHNR, CDR2 FQNEAQ (reference sequence). The CDR3 loop spans 16 amino acids. The ends were cut back, 5 bases at V and 0 bases at J, with 17 bases in the middle. Here the CDR3 reads CASSASVSGPSYEQYF. For the CDR3, the DNA is TGTGCCAGCAGCGCCTCGGTTAGTGGACCCTCCTACGAGCAGTACTTC. Looking up the rest from reference TRBV7-9 and TRBJ2-7 gives the full variable domain: DTGVSQNPRHKITKRGQNVTFRCDPISEHNRLYWYRQTLGQGPEFLTYFQNEAQLEKSRLLSDRFSAERPKGSFSTLEIQRTEQGDSAMYLCASSASVSGPSYEQYFGPGTRLTVT.

By sample share, this clone is medium-sized. The chain links TRBV6-4 to TRBJ1-6; perhaps TRBD1 as D (6 bases). The CDR3 sequence is 14 residues long. The germline V gene has CDR1 MRHNA and CDR2 SNTAGT. V lost 6 bases and J 8 bases, leaving 14 bases between the germline ends. The CDR3 nucleotides are TGTGCCAGCAGCGACCGGGACACACATTCACCCCTCCACTTT. It is translated as CASSDRDTHSPLHF.